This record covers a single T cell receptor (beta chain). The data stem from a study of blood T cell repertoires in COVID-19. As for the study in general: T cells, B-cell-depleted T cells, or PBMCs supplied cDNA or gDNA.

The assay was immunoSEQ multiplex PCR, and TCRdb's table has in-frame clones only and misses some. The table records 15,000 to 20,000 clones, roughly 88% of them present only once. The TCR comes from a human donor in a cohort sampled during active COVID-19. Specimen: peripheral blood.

CDR3 DNA sequence: TGCGCCAGCAGCCGCACTGCCCACGGGGGCAATGAGCAGTTCTTC. Protein product: CASSRTAHGGNEQFF. The V gene is TRBV4-1, the J gene TRBJ2-1, with D perhaps matching TRBD2 (6 bases). The CDR3 sequence is 15 residues long. Germline V gene sequence: CDR1 MGHRA, CDR2 YSYEKL. The V end lost 4 bases, the J end lost 6 bases, and 16 bases lay between the germline ends.